The 2 T cell receptor beta chains in this list originate from one sample, sequenced in a study of blood T cell repertoires in COVID-19. Method: immunoSEQ multiplex PCR; TCRdb's copy keeps in-frame clones and lacks some. Here the sample spans some 190,000 clones, about four fifths being singletons. Sequencing was performed on peripheral blood. The receptors originated from a woman of 80 years or more with active or convalescent COVID-19.

The chain has TRBV9 and TRBJ1-2, with TRBD1 identical over 10 bases. Germline CDR1 SGDLS, CDR2 YYNGEE. This CDR3 spans 18 amino acids. V dropped 4 bases and J dropped 2; count of bases not matched to a gene: 14. CDR3 region: CASSSTPGQGRLNYGYTF. CDR3 bases: TGTGCCAGCAGCTCAACTCCGGGACAGGGGAGGTTAAACTATGGCTACACCTTC.

The chain links TRBV18 to TRBJ1-2; 10 bases map to TRBD1. Germline CDR1 is KGHSH and CDR2 is LQKENI. CDR3 length equals 15 residues. The J segment lost 8 bases and the V segment lost 1 base, leaving 7 bases of the junction unmatched. For the CDR3, the DNA is TGTGCCAGCTCACCACTGGACAGGGGGTTTATGGGCTACACCTTC. Translating it yields CASSPLDRGFMGYTF.